This T cell receptor beta chain was captured in a study of blood T cell repertoires in COVID-19. Study overall: The United States, Italy and Spain supplied acute and convalescent COVID-19 samples.

Clones were read by immunoSEQ multiplex PCR, and TCRdb kept only the in-frame ones, dropping some. The sample yields 300,000 to 350,000 clones, 75% to 90% seen once. Input material: PBMCs or T cells enriched from blood (not recorded which). The sequence came from a man aged 25-45 years who had recovered from COVID-19.

CDR3 amino acids: CSAADRDSYEQYF. The CDR3 nucleotides read TGCAGCGCAGCGGACAGGGACTCCTACGAGCAGTACTTC. This chain links TRBV29-1 with TRBJ2-7; 8 nucleotides agree with TRBD1. CDR3 size: 13 residues. Unmatched junction bases numbered 5, after V lost 7 bases and J lost 0 bases. Germline V gene data show CDR1 as SQVTM and CDR2 as ANQGSEA.